This T cell receptor beta chain is drawn from a study of beta chain features in type 1 diabetes (dated by TCRdb to about 2018). With respect to the entire study: Mean age, gender distribution, total cell number and subset yield were not different between patients and healthy donors. A total of 100 million to 110 million sorted cells were examined across all samples, and a strong correlation was observed between cell number per subset and RNA yield. The study compared TCRB repertoires of sorted circulating CD4+ T cell subsets between recently diagnosed type 1 diabetes patients and matched healthy donors. Regulatory and stem cell-like memory subsets were isolated from only 8 patients and roughly eight healthy donors, whereas naive and central memory subsets came from all 30 or so donors.

Each donor gave one peripheral blood draw, averaging roughly 120 mL, which was collected into heparinised tubes. Naive, central memory, regulatory and stem cell-like memory CD4+ T cells were sorted on a BD FACSAria II using a panel including CD45RO, CCR7, CD25, CD127, CD95 and CD27. Purity was above 95% for every sorted population. Right away, PBMCs were isolated by Lymphoprep density gradient centrifugation and were stained directly, with no culture step. So that batch effects would be minimized, each experiment stained and sorted samples in pairs, pairing one healthy donor with one patient. The entire isolated RNA was reverse transcribed using the High Capacity cDNA Reverse Transcription Kit, and thus expressed TCRB transcripts were sequenced. Deep immunoSEQ sequencing was performed on naive, central memory and regulatory T cell samples, with an average of about 4 million total reads per sample. After sorted cells were lysed in RLT buffer, RNA was extracted with DNase-treated RNeasy Micro or Mini kits, with the choice depending on cell number. Each cell subset was processed on its own to prevent cross-contamination, while patient and healthy donor samples were processed together. The immunoSEQ multiplex PCR was used to amplify TCRB sequences from cDNA, generating 87-bp fragments that spanned the CDR3 region. Sequencing of the amplicons was done on the Illumina HiSeq platform. Under the source paper's analysis protocol: Synthetic template baselines were used to correct PCR bias computationally, reads within Hamming distance 2 were collapsed, and singletons that could not be merged were discarded. Reads were aligned against IMGT so that V, D and J genes, CDR3 length and insertions or deletions at six rearrangement sites could be assigned. Within each subset, clonotype counts were normalized to the number of sorted cells before true diversity and Gini coefficients were calculated with the tcR R package. The overlap coefficient, calculated on TCRB nucleotide sequences, was used to measure repertoire sharing. The immuneACCESS repertoire file appears here via TCRdb, limited to in-frame rearrangements. These files lack a portion of the clones; in checked studies, under half of the deficit traces to unresolved V genes, and the cause of the others is not known. That table supplies the V and J calls and clone size; D and trimming were determined from the DNA. The sample records 150,000 to 190,000 clones, 10% of which are singletons. Of the sample, roughly 0.45% is held by the ten largest clones.

This clone has just a few counts. What antigen it recognizes has not been identified. No qualities accompany the bases; no much larger clone lies one base away. Here is what the overall study found, with its caveats: Because the HLA sub-analyses included only small numbers of individuals, any influence of HLA type on TCRB rearrangement was left unresolved. In all four CD4+ subsets, TCRB CDR3 length was moderately but significantly shorter in type 1 diabetes patients. At VDJ recombination sites, patients with type 1 diabetes made fewer insertions and deleted more nucleotides, a pattern implying thymic rearrangement abnormalities. Naive, central memory and regulatory TCRB repertoires appeared more similar among patients than among healthy donors. PCR might favor shorter templates, but patient and control samples were amplified and corrected together, so any skew would affect both groups equally. Because cDNA was sequenced instead of genomic DNA, highly expressing activated cells could be over-represented, though the groups showed no difference in activation or CD3 levels.

Based on the germline V gene (reference sequence), the CDR1 and CDR2 sequences are LNHNV and YYDKDF. The CDR3 runs 15 amino acids, cysteine and phenylalanine included. The read is trimmed to its CDR3 DNA, 45 bases read in frame from base 1. V is cut back by 0 bases and J by 4 bases, with 4 bases in the junction unmatched. This chain joins TRBV15 to TRBJ2-7, with 9 bases matching TRBD1. The TCR was taken from a man aged 30 to 45 with type 1 diabetes. Sequenced material: central memory CD4+ T cells from blood. In nucleotides, the sequence is TGTGCCACCAGCAGAGATGTGGGACAGGGTTACGAGCAGTACTTC. This gives the protein CATSRDVGQGYEQYF.